A selection of T cell receptor beta chains follows, all from one sample in a study of cytomegalovirus exposure and HLA in healthy donors. Some clones are missing from TCRdb's copy, which holds only in-frame ones; the method was immunoSEQ multiplex PCR. Of under 200,000 clones detected, over 75% appear once; the ten largest clones hold 1.3%. The material sequenced was PBMCs. The receptors derive from a man in his fifties or sixties in good health and CMV-seropositive. Both conserved end residues are part of each CDR3. D genes are given only for firm matches. Rows give clone size only sometimes, using once, few, many, or a class for an expanded clone.

d_call	v_call	clone_size	cdr3_length	j_call	cdr3_nt	cdr3_aa
TRBD1	TRBV7-2	.	16	TRBJ2-2	TGTGCCAGCAGCTTCGCCGGGACAGGGAACACCGGGGAGCTGTTTTTT	CASSFAGTGNTGELFF
.	TRBV28	.	15	TRBJ1-1	TGTGCCAGCAGTTTAGTGCGACAGCTGAACACTGAAGCTTTCTTT	CASSLVRQLNTEAFF
.	TRBV28	once	17	TRBJ2-1	TGTGCCAGCATAACACCCCTGGAGGGCCAGATGGACAATGAGCAGTTCTTC	CASITPLEGQMDNEQFF
.	TRBV5-8	.	18	TRBJ2-4	TGTGCCAGCAGCTTGGAGTGGGTCAGGGGAGGGCTGGGAGCCATTCAGTACTTC	CASSLEWVRGGLGAIQYF
TRBD1	TRBV2	.	12	TRBJ1-1	TGTGCCACCTCCCCTCAGGGGGTTGAAGCTTTCTTT	CATSPQGVEAFF
.	TRBV9	.	18	TRBJ2-3	TGTGCCAGCAGGAAGGGGTACCAGGGGCTAGCTGGCACAGATACGCAGTATTTT	CASRKGYQGLAGTDTQYF
.	TRBV6-1	.	14	TRBJ2-7	TGTGCCAGCAGTGAATACGGGAGTACAGGCGAGCAGTACTTC	CASSEYGSTGEQYF
TRBD1	TRBV7-3	.	13	TRBJ2-7	TGTGCCAGCAGCTTGAACAGGGGGAGCGAGCAGTACTTC	CASSLNRGSEQYF
.	TRBV6-1	.	12	TRBJ2-1	TGTGCCAGCAGTCTAGGGGGGGGAGCGCAGTTCTTC	CASSLGGGAQFF
TRBD2	TRBV28	.	17	TRBJ2-2	TGTGCCAGCAGTCTAAGCGGGAGGGCCTCGAACACCGGGGAGCTGTTTTTT	CASSLSGRASNTGELFF
TRBD1	TRBV29-1	.	15	TRBJ1-3	TGCAGCGTTGATGCTAGGGACAGCTCTGGAAACACCATATATTTT	CSVDARDSSGNTIYF
.	TRBV11-2	.	14	TRBJ1-5	TGTGCCAGCAGCTGGGGGCAGGGAAATCAGCCCCAGCATTTT	CASSWGQGNQPQHF
TRBD1	TRBV7-2	once	16	TRBJ1-4	TGTGCCAGCAGCCCCCGTGGAGGGCGACGTCAGGGGGAACTGTTTTTT	CASSPRGGRRQGELFF
.	TRBV6-1	.	13	TRBJ1-3	TGTGCCAGCCTTGAATTTACAGGAAACACCATATATTTT	CASLEFTGNTIYF
.	TRBV7-9	.	14	TRBJ2-7	TGTGCCAGCAGCTTAATTGAGGGGGTGTACGAGCAGTACTTC	CASSLIEGVYEQYF
TRBD1	TRBV18	.	14	TRBJ2-5	TGTGCCAGCTCACCGGGACAGGGACGAGAGACCCAGTACTTC	CASSPGQGRETQYF
.	TRBV2	once	16	TRBJ1-5	TGTGCCAGCAGTGAAGAATCAGGTTGGGGCAATCAGCCCCAGCATTTT	CASSEESGWGNQPQHF
.	TRBV9	.	11	TRBJ2-1	TGTGCCAGCAGCGTATGGGAGGAGCAGTTCTTC	CASSVWEEQFF
TRBD1	TRBV6-6	once	14	TRBJ1-5	TGTGCCAGCAGTTCTCCACAGGGGGGCGAGCCCCAGCATTTT	CASSSPQGGEPQHF
.	TRBV6-6	.	12	TRBJ1-4	TGTGCCAGCAGACTGGTTAATGAAAAACTGTTTTTT	CASRLVNEKLFF
TRBD1	TRBV28	.	18	TRBJ1-2	TGTGCCAGCACGGACAGGGCAATCCAGGGACTCTTAGTCTATGGCTACACCTTC	CASTDRAIQGLLVYGYTF
.	TRBV4-1	.	14	TRBJ1-1	TGCGCCAGCAGCCAGGAACAGGGAAAAACTGAAGCTTTCTTT	CASSQEQGKTEAFF
.	TRBV19	once	14	TRBJ2-5	TGTGCCAGTAGTATCATGGCTAGTCAAGAGACCCAGTACTTC	CASSIMASQETQYF
TRBD1	TRBV19	.	17	TRBJ1-2	TGTGCCAGTACCAATACCCCGGGACAGGGTACTAACTATGGCTACACCTTC	CASTNTPGQGTNYGYTF
TRBD1	TRBV6-4	.	15	TRBJ2-7	TGTGCCAACAGTGACTCGGCAGGGGGCTCCTACGAGCAGTACTTC	CANSDSAGGSYEQYF
.	TRBV7-8	.	15	TRBJ1-1	TGTGCCAGCAGCCCCCGGTGGGGGGTGAACACTGAAGCTTTCTTT	CASSPRWGVNTEAFF
.	TRBV18	.	15	TRBJ2-3	TGTGCCAGCTCACGAGCTCTCTCTAGCACAGATACGCAGTATTTT	CASSRALSSTDTQYF
.	TRBV28	few	15	TRBJ2-3	TGTGCCAGCAGTTTGCCGTCCTCCCTAACAGATACGCAGTATTTT	CASSLPSSLTDTQYF
.	TRBV11-3	once	17	TRBJ2-5	TGTGCCAGCAGCTTACGAACAGGGGTAGGGGGGAAAGAGACCCAGTACTTC	CASSLRTGVGGKETQYF
TRBD1	TRBV7-9	.	12	TRBJ2-5	TGTGCCAGCAGCCGGACAGGGGAGACCCAGTACTTC	CASSRTGETQYF
TRBD2	TRBV2	.	14	TRBJ2-3	TGTGCCAGCAGTGTTAGGACTAGCGGGGATACGCAGTATTTT	CASSVRTSGDTQYF
.	TRBV5-6	.	14	TRBJ1-2	TGTGCCAGCAGCTTGGGGGCCCCTGGGTATGGCTACACCTTC	CASSLGAPGYGYTF
TRBD1	TRBV5-8	.	15	TRBJ2-1	TGTGCCAGCAGCCGTAACAGGGGTTACTACAATGAGCAGTTCTTC	CASSRNRGYYNEQFF
.	TRBV9	.	17	TRBJ2-7	TGTGCCAGCAGCGTAGACCCGGGACTCCCGAGCTCCTACGAGCAGTACTTC	CASSVDPGLPSSYEQYF
.	TRBV4-2	.	14	TRBJ2-3	TGTGCCAGCAGCCATTATCGGACAGAGGATACGCAGTATTTT	CASSHYRTEDTQYF
TRBD2	TRBV7-2	.	15	TRBJ2-1	TGTGCCAGCAGCTCGGGACTAGCGGGGAACAATGAGCAGTTCTTC	CASSSGLAGNNEQFF
.	TRBV28	.	13	TRBJ2-2	TGTGCCAGCTGGCTCGCGAACACCGGGGAGCTGTTTTTT	CASWLANTGELFF
TRBD1	TRBV30	.	14	TRBJ2-7	TGTGCCTGGAGTGGACAGGGCCACTCCTACGAGCAGTACTTC	CAWSGQGHSYEQYF
TRBD1	TRBV19	.	17	TRBJ1-1	TGTGCCAGTAGGCGAAATGACCGACAGGGTGACGGCACTGAAGCTTTCTTT	CASRRNDRQGDGTEAFF
.	TRBV18	.	13	TRBJ2-7	TGTGCCAGCTCACCAATGGCAGGGAACGAGCAGTACTTC	CASSPMAGNEQYF
TRBD2	TRBV5-1	.	14	TRBJ2-7	TGCGCCAGCAGCTTTAGCGGGAGTGGCTACGAGCAGTACTTC	CASSFSGSGYEQYF
TRBD2	TRBV9	.	17	TRBJ2-1	TGTGCCAGCAGCGTTCCCGGGACTAGCGGGCTCTACAATGAGCAGTTCTTC	CASSVPGTSGLYNEQFF
TRBD1	TRBV19	.	14	TRBJ1-1	TGTGCCAGTAGTACAAGACAGGGACTCACTGAAGCTTTCTTT	CASSTRQGLTEAFF
TRBD1	TRBV7-9	.	16	TRBJ2-1	TGTGCCAGCAGCGGCCTCCAGGGGGCGTCGTACAATGAGCAGTTCTTC	CASSGLQGASYNEQFF